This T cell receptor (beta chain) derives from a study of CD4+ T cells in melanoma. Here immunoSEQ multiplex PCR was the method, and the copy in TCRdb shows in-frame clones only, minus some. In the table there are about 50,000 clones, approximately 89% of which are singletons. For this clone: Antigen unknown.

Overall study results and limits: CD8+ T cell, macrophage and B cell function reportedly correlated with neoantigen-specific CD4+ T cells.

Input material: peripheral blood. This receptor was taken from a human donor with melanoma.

The CDR3 reads CASSVAGAVNTEAFF. The CDR3 nucleotides are TGTGCCAGCAGTGTTGCAGGGGCGGTGAACACTGAAGCTTTCTTT. The chain has TRBV6-1 and TRBJ1-1; tentatively, D is TRBD1 (6 bases). The CDR3 has 15 amino acids. Germline CDR1 reads MNHNS; CDR2 reads SASEGT. The V end lost 4 bases, the J end lost 0 bases, and 12 bases lay between the germline ends.